Below, one T cell receptor beta chain is given with its context. This entry comes from a study of blood T cell repertoires in COVID-19. The table came from immunoSEQ multiplex PCR; TCRdb's copy has only in-frame clones and leaves some out. The sample records about 160,000 clones, 88% being singletons. The study counted Cohort 3 donors as recovered given two negative PCRs, clearance, or symptom resolution. The V and J ends lost 1 base and 0 bases respectively, with 10 bases between them. This CDR3 has 16 residues. Germline CDR1 is LGHDT and CDR2 is YNNKEL (reference sequence). Sample: PBMCs or T cells enriched from blood (not recorded which). The clonotype was recovered from a woman aged 50 to 60 who had recovered from COVID-19. V gene TRBV3-1 (or the pseudogene TRBV3-2) combines with J gene TRBJ1-3; D is unresolved. The CDR3 nucleotides are TGTGCCAGCAGCCAAGTCCAGGCCTTCTCTGGAAACACCATATATTTT. Protein: CASSQVQAFSGNTIYF.